The clone carrying this T cell receptor (beta chain) has just a few counts. Its antigen is undetermined. These data originate in a study of CD8+ T cells in alopecia areata. V shed 2 bases and J shed 6 bases, with 14 bases lying between them. The length of the CDR3 is 14 residues. CDR1 SGHDN and CDR2 FVKESK come from the germline V gene. Overall study findings and caveats: Resident alphabeta T cells of normal skin are also sequenced in scalp samples. Greater clonality was observed in lesional scalp samples, especially alopecia totalis/universalis, versus normal scalp.

A few patients had their CD4+ cells sorted into CD25+CD127- cells. Sequencing relied on a cDNA template that was reverse transcribed from extracted RNA. Profiled with immunoSEQ multiplex PCR; TCRdb holds only in-frame clones, not every one. The sample holds about 37,000 clones, roughly 53% seen once. The TCR was taken from a human donor with alopecia areata. Input material: CD4+ Tregs sorted from blood. J is TRBJ2-7 and V is TRBV14; the D gene could be TRBD1 or TRBD2 (5 bases each). The CDR3 DNA follows: TGTGCCAGCAGCCAATATGGGACCGCCAGCGAGCAGTACTTC. Its translation: CASSQYGTASEQYF.